A single sample is the source of the 6 T cell receptor beta chains below, sequenced in a study of T-cell reconstitution after alpha-beta-depleted transplantation in children. Preparation of the TCRbeta library used unique molecular identifiers. TCRdb analysed the PCR reads with MiXCR anew, one entry per CDR3 protein. The sample shows under 60,000 distinct CDR3 sequences, roughly 5% of them seen only once. The input for sequencing was PBMCs, mostly from graft donor cells, taken 60 days after TCRalphabeta/CD19-depleted stem cell transplant. All receptors come from a female patient aged 2-10 years who had a stem cell transplant for aplastic anemia, so the T cells may come from the graft donor.

This clonotype was observed at least ten times. The chain couples TRBV20-1 to TRBJ1-6; weak D call: TRBD1 (6 bases). The CDR3 totals 14 residues. Germline loops: CDR1 DFQATT, CDR2 SNEGSKA (reference sequence). Trimming removed 3 bases at V and 0 bases at J, with 6 bases between. DNA for the CDR3: TGCAGTGCTAGGGACAGCTCCTATAATTCACCCCTCCACTTT. It codes for CSARDSSYNSPLHF.

This clonotype has just a few counts. The chain combines TRBV4-1 with TRBJ2-6, with 8 bases fitting TRBD1. The junction had 5 bases not matched to a gene; V was cut back by 7 bases and J by 3 bases. The CDR3 spans 15 residues. The germline gives CDR1 MGHRA, CDR2 YSYEKL. For the CDR3, the DNA is TGCGCCAGCAAGGGACAGGCAAGTGGGGCCAACGTCCTGACTTTC. This gives the protein CASKGQASGANVLTF.

This clonotype was seen ten or more times. V is TRBV12-3 or TRBV12-4 and J is TRBJ2-7; D is unclear. The CDR3 spans 11 residues. The V and J ends lost 2 bases and 6 bases respectively, with 5 bases between them. CDR3 in DNA: TGTGCCAGCAGTTTACTCGGCGAGCAGTACTTC. The encoded protein is CASSLLGEQYF.

This clonotype was found a few times. The chain joins TRBV2 to TRBJ1-4; D is unclear. Trimming took 5 bases from V and 9 from J, leaving 13 bases between them. Germline V gene sequence: CDR1 SNHLY, CDR2 FYNNEI. The CDR3 sequence is 13 residues long. CDR3 bases: TGTGCCAGCAGTCGACGGGAGGGTCAAAAACTGTTTTTT. Translation: CASSRREGQKLFF.

This clonotype has at least ten counts. The chain carries TRBV27 and TRBJ1-2, with a possible D match to TRBD1 (6 bases). Looked up from germline, CDR1 is MNHEY and CDR2 is SMNVEV (reference sequence). The CDR3 totals 14 residues. The V end lost 2 bases, the J end lost 7 bases, and 14 bases lay between the germline ends. CDR3 sequence: CASSLGDDRSGYTF. In DNA form, the CDR3 reads TGTGCCAGCAGTTTAGGAGACGACAGGTCTGGCTACACCTTC.

This clonotype was picked up many times. The rearrangement joins TRBV5-1 to TRBJ2-2; D is perhaps TRBD1 (6 bases). The germline CDR1 and CDR2 sequences are SGHRS and YFSETQ. The germline V and J ends were trimmed by 4 bases and 0 bases, with 13 bases remaining between them. The CDR3 is 16 amino acids. The CDR3 DNA reads TGCGCCAGCAGCGCCGGACAGTTTCCGAACACCGGGGAGCTGTTTTTT. Its protein is CASSAGQFPNTGELFF.